The rows below give T cell receptor beta chains drawn from one sample of a study of graft-versus-host responses after intestinal transplantation. No antigen is known for these receptors. TCRdb keeps only in-frame clones here, not all; method: immunoSEQ multiplex PCR. The sample comprises about 41,000 clones, 90% to 95% of which are singletons, and around 0.53% rests with the top ten. The source material was unstimulated CD8+ T cells sorted from spleen or lymph node cells, sampled before transplant. These receptors all stem from a human donor who was the organ donor for an intestinal transplant. Both conserved end residues are part of each CDR3. A D gene is named only where the DNA matches it firmly. The size entry is marked missing in some rows and otherwise reads once, few, many or a size class.

D gene: .; clone size: .; V gene: TRBV4-3; J gene: TRBJ1-6; CDR3 protein: CASSQVLGSNSPLHF; CDR3 DNA: TGCGCCAGCAGCCAAGTCCTAGGGAGTAATTCACCCCTCCACTTT
D gene: TRBD2; clone size: .; V gene: TRBV2; J gene: TRBJ2-7; CDR3 protein: CASSEPASGGAPDEQYF; CDR3 DNA: TGTGCCAGCAGTGAACCGGCTAGCGGGGGGGCCCCCGACGAGCAGTACTTC
D gene: .; clone size: .; V gene: TRBV5-1; J gene: TRBJ2-1; CDR3 protein: CASSLIGGPNEQFF; CDR3 DNA: TGCGCCAGCAGCTTAATCGGGGGGCCTAATGAGCAGTTCTTC
D gene: TRBD1; clone size: .; V gene: TRBV7-9; J gene: TRBJ1-6; CDR3 protein: CASSPENRGRGSPLHF; CDR3 DNA: TGTGCCAGCAGCCCCGAAAACAGGGGGCGTGGGTCACCCCTCCACTTT
D gene: TRBD2; clone size: .; V gene: TRBV9; J gene: TRBJ2-1; CDR3 protein: CASSAGLGGGYNEQFF; CDR3 DNA: TGTGCCAGCAGCGCAGGTCTGGGCGGGGGTTACAATGAGCAGTTCTTC
D gene: TRBD2; clone size: .; V gene: TRBV5-1; J gene: TRBJ2-7; CDR3 protein: CASSLVGRGGYEQYF; CDR3 DNA: TGCGCCAGCAGCCTGGTCGGGCGGGGGGGATACGAGCAGTACTTC
D gene: .; clone size: .; V gene: TRBV7-8; J gene: TRBJ1-1; CDR3 protein: CASSPLDGVGPWVDTEAFF; CDR3 DNA: TGTGCCAGCAGCCCCTTGGACGGAGTAGGGCCCTGGGTTGACACTGAAGCTTTCTTT
D gene: TRBD1; clone size: .; V gene: TRBV19; J gene: TRBJ1-5; CDR3 protein: CASSSGTGAILFPLRPQHF; CDR3 DNA: TGTGCCAGTAGTTCCGGGACAGGGGCGATACTTTTTCCACTCCGGCCCCAGCATTTT
D gene: TRBD1; clone size: once; V gene: TRBV27; J gene: TRBJ1-6; CDR3 protein: CATSETGTGGRNSPLHF; CDR3 DNA: TGTGCCACCAGTGAAACCGGGACAGGGGGGAGGAATTCACCCCTCCACTTT
D gene: .; clone size: .; V gene: TRBV5-8; J gene: TRBJ2-5; CDR3 protein: CASSFSDIETQYF; CDR3 DNA: TGTGCCAGCAGCTTTTCGGATATAGAGACCCAGTACTTC
D gene: .; clone size: .; V gene: TRBV7-6; J gene: TRBJ1-3; CDR3 protein: CASSQGLENTIYF; CDR3 DNA: TGTGCCAGCAGCCAGGGACTGGAGAACACCATATATTTT
D gene: TRBD1; clone size: .; V gene: TRBV19; J gene: TRBJ2-7; CDR3 protein: CASSPTGGYEQYF; CDR3 DNA: TGTGCCAGTTCTCCGACAGGGGGCTACGAGCAGTACTTC
D gene: .; clone size: .; V gene: TRBV7-9; J gene: TRBJ2-7; CDR3 protein: CASSRMNRDSYEQYF; CDR3 DNA: TGTGCCAGCAGCCGAATGAACAGGGACTCCTACGAGCAGTACTTC
D gene: .; clone size: .; V gene: TRBV27; J gene: TRBJ2-3; CDR3 protein: CASSLSSSADTDTQYF; CDR3 DNA: TGTGCCAGCAGTTTATCGAGTAGCGCTGACACAGATACGCAGTATTTT
D gene: .; clone size: .; V gene: TRBV13; J gene: TRBJ2-7; CDR3 protein: CASSLGPLEQYF; CDR3 DNA: TGTGCCAGCAGCTTAGGCCCCCTCGAGCAGTACTTC
D gene: TRBD1; clone size: .; V gene: TRBV6-6; J gene: TRBJ1-1; CDR3 protein: CASIENQGVNTEAFF; CDR3 DNA: TGTGCCAGCATCGAAAACCAGGGGGTAAACACTGAAGCTTTCTTT
D gene: .; clone size: .; V gene: TRBV5-1; J gene: TRBJ2-2; CDR3 protein: CASSFGLGTDEPNTGELFF; CDR3 DNA: TGCGCCAGCAGCTTTGGCCTAGGGACCGATGAACCAAACACCGGGGAGCTGTTTTTT
D gene: TRBD2; clone size: .; V gene: TRBV2; J gene: TRBJ2-3; CDR3 protein: CASSESRTSGDTDTQYF; CDR3 DNA: TGTGCCAGCAGTGAATCTCGGACTAGCGGGGACACAGATACGCAGTATTTT
D gene: .; clone size: .; V gene: TRBV5-6; J gene: TRBJ1-1; CDR3 protein: CASSDDPGGFTEAFF; CDR3 DNA: TGTGCCAGCAGCGACGATCCCGGGGGGTTCACTGAAGCTTTCTTT
D gene: .; clone size: once; V gene: TRBV7-9; J gene: TRBJ2-7; CDR3 protein: CASSFETYEQYF; CDR3 DNA: TGTGCCAGCAGCTTTGAGACCTACGAGCAGTACTTC
D gene: .; clone size: .; V gene: TRBV10-3; J gene: TRBJ2-7; CDR3 protein: CAIREVTGSHEQYF; CDR3 DNA: TGTGCCATCAGGGAAGTAACAGGCTCCCACGAGCAGTACTTC
D gene: TRBD2; clone size: once; V gene: TRBV4-2; J gene: TRBJ2-3; CDR3 protein: CASSQYPGGVDTQYF; CDR3 DNA: TGTGCCAGCAGCCAATACCCCGGGGGGGTAGATACGCAGTATTTT
D gene: .; clone size: .; V gene: TRBV6-6; J gene: TRBJ2-5; CDR3 protein: CASSYTRETQYF; CDR3 DNA: TGTGCCAGCAGTTACACACGAGAGACCCAGTACTTC
D gene: .; clone size: .; V gene: TRBV30; J gene: TRBJ2-3; CDR3 protein: CAWSATPAGLHTDTQYF; CDR3 DNA: TGTGCCTGGAGCGCCACGCCCGCAGGTCTCCACACAGATACGCAGTATTTT
D gene: TRBD2; clone size: once; V gene: TRBV7-8; J gene: TRBJ2-5; CDR3 protein: CASSLWFGLAGGLYQETQYF; CDR3 DNA: TGTGCCAGCAGCTTATGGTTCGGACTAGCGGGGGGATTGTACCAAGAGACCCAGTACTTC
D gene: .; clone size: .; V gene: TRBV15; J gene: TRBJ2-3; CDR3 protein: CATSRPGHSTDTQYF; CDR3 DNA: TGTGCCACCAGCAGACCGGGACACAGCACAGATACGCAGTATTTT
D gene: .; clone size: .; V gene: TRBV27; J gene: TRBJ2-1; CDR3 protein: CASSPLGGGRRGEQFF; CDR3 DNA: TGTGCCAGCAGTCCGCTGGGGGGGGGCAGGAGGGGTGAGCAGTTCTTC
D gene: TRBD2; clone size: .; V gene: TRBV16; J gene: TRBJ2-7; CDR3 protein: CASSQWRGSTLYEQYF; CDR3 DNA: TGTGCCAGCAGCCAATGGCGCGGGAGCACACTCTACGAGCAGTACTTC
D gene: .; clone size: once; V gene: TRBV11-2; J gene: TRBJ2-1; CDR3 protein: CASSLEVASSYNEQFF; CDR3 DNA: TGTGCCAGCAGCTTAGAGGTCGCCAGCTCCTACAATGAGCAGTTCTTC
D gene: TRBD2; clone size: .; V gene: TRBV19; J gene: TRBJ2-1; CDR3 protein: CASSISSGGYNEQFF; CDR3 DNA: TGTGCCAGTAGTATTTCTAGCGGGGGGTACAATGAGCAGTTCTTC
D gene: TRBD2; clone size: .; V gene: TRBV2; J gene: TRBJ2-5; CDR3 protein: CASLAGAQETQYF; CDR3 DNA: TGTGCCAGCCTAGCGGGGGCCCAAGAGACCCAGTACTTC
D gene: .; clone size: .; V gene: TRBV5-4; J gene: TRBJ1-1; CDR3 protein: CASSFLAGNTEAFF; CDR3 DNA: TGTGCCAGCAGCTTTCTTGCGGGGAACACTGAAGCTTTCTTT
D gene: .; clone size: .; V gene: TRBV6-5; J gene: TRBJ2-7; CDR3 protein: CASTGRGGAQDEQYF; CDR3 DNA: TGTGCCAGCACCGGTAGGGGGGGGGCCCAGGACGAGCAGTACTTC
D gene: .; clone size: .; V gene: TRBV11-3; J gene: TRBJ1-5; CDR3 protein: CASSLDRWLWQPQHF; CDR3 DNA: TGTGCCAGCAGCTTAGATCGGTGGTTGTGGCAGCCCCAGCATTTT
D gene: .; clone size: .; V gene: TRBV27; J gene: TRBJ2-3; CDR3 protein: CASLKSGLYTDTQYF; CDR3 DNA: TGTGCCAGCCTCAAATCCGGGCTGTACACAGATACGCAGTATTTT
D gene: .; clone size: .; V gene: TRBV4-1; J gene: TRBJ1-3; CDR3 protein: CASSQDWQPGNTIYF; CDR3 DNA: TGCGCCAGCAGCCAAGATTGGCAACCCGGAAACACCATATATTTT
D gene: .; clone size: .; V gene: TRBV27; J gene: TRBJ2-3; CDR3 protein: CASTGTSLDTQYF; CDR3 DNA: TGTGCCAGCACCGGGACGTCTTTGGATACGCAGTATTTT
D gene: .; clone size: .; V gene: TRBV7-6; J gene: TRBJ2-5; CDR3 protein: CASSLIYQETQYF; CDR3 DNA: TGTGCCAGCAGCTTAATTTACCAAGAGACCCAGTACTTC
D gene: TRBD1; clone size: .; V gene: TRBV5-1; J gene: TRBJ2-7; CDR3 protein: CASSLRGPDEQYF; CDR3 DNA: TGCGCCAGCAGCTTAAGGGGGCCCGACGAGCAGTACTTC
D gene: .; clone size: .; V gene: TRBV19; J gene: TRBJ1-5; CDR3 protein: CASLSGFNQPQHF; CDR3 DNA: TGTGCCAGTCTTTCGGGCTTCAATCAGCCCCAGCATTTT
D gene: .; clone size: .; V gene: TRBV15; J gene: TRBJ1-1; CDR3 protein: CATSRDRGGPTEAFF; CDR3 DNA: TGTGCCACCAGCAGAGATCGAGGTGGTCCCACTGAAGCTTTCTTT
D gene: .; clone size: .; V gene: TRBV14; J gene: TRBJ1-3; CDR3 protein: CASSWGPSSGNTIYF; CDR3 DNA: TGTGCCAGCAGCTGGGGGCCGAGCTCTGGAAACACCATATATTTT